This T cell receptor beta chain was captured by sequencing in a study of OX40 agonist ivuxolimab in advanced cancers. Study overall: As their treatment, patients were administered ivuxolimab, an agonistic anti-OX40 (CD134) antibody.

Repertoires were generated with immunoSEQ multiplex PCR, while TCRdb's copy carries only in-frame clones and drops some. The sample consists of approximately 74,000 clones, 82% of them appearing once. The sequencing used CD4+ or CD8+ T cells sorted from blood, collected in a trial of the OX40 agonist ivuxolimab. The clonotype originates from an adult with an advanced solid tumor such as melanoma, head and neck, liver or kidney cancer.

CDR3 region: CASTEWGTGNTIYF. The CDR3, as DNA: TGTGCCAGCACCGAATGGGGAACTGGAAACACCATATATTTT. The V and J genes are TRBV6-1 and TRBJ1-3; D is ambiguous. The length of the CDR3 is 14 residues. The V gene lost 7 bases and the J gene lost 2 bases, with 12 bases spanning the gap. Germline assignment: CDR1 MNHNS and CDR2 SASEGT.